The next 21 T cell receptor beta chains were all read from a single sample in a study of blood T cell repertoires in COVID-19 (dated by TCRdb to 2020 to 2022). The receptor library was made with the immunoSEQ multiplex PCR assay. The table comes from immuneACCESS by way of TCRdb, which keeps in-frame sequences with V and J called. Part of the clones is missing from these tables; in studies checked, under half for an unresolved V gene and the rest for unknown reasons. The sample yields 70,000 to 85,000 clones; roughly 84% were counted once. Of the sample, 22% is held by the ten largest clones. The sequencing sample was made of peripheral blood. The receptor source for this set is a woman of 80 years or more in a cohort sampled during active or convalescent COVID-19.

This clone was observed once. The CDR3 region is CASSRATGTSGNTIYF. The DNA for the CDR3 is TGCGCCAGCAGCCGTGCGACAGGGACCTCTGGAAACACCATATATTTT. The chain joins TRBV5-1 to TRBJ1-3; 7 bases are shared with TRBD1. This CDR3 contains 16 residues. The ends lost 4 bases at V and 0 bases at J; junction bases unmatched: 7. CDR1 SGHRS and CDR2 YFSETQ come from the germline V gene.

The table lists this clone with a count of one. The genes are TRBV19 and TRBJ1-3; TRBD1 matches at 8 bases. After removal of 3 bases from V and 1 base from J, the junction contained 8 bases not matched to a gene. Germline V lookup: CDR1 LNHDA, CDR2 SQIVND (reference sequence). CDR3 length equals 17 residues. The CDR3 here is CASSIQQGGTSGNTIYF. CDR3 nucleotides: TGTGCCAGTAGTATTCAACAGGGGGGTACGTCTGGAAACACCATATATTTT.

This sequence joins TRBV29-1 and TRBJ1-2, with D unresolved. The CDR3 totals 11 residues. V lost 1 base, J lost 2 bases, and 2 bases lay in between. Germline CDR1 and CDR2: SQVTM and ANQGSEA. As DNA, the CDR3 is TGCAGCGTTGAAGTAAACTATGGCTACACCTTC. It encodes CSVEVNYGYTF.

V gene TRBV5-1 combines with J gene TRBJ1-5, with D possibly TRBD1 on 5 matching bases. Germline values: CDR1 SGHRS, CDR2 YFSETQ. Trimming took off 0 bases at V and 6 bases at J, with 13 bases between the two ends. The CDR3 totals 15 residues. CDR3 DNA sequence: TGCGCCAGCAGCTTGGATGGCGGGGGACGTCAGCCCCAGCATTTT. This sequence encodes CASSLDGGGRQPQHF.

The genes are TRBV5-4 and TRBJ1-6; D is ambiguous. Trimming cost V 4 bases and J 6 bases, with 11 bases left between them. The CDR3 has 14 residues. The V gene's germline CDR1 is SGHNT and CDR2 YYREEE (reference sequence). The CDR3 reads CASSPDMANSPLHF. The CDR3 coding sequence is TGTGCCAGCAGCCCAGACATGGCTAATTCACCCCTCCACTTT.

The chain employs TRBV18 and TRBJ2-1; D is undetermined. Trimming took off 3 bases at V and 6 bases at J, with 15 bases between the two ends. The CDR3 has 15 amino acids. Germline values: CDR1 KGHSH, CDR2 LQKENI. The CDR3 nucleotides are TGTGCCAGCTCACCGGTAACGCTAGTCGCCAATGAGCAGTTCTTC. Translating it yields CASSPVTLVANEQFF. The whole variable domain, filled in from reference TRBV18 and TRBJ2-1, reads NAGVMQNPRHLVRRRGQEARLRCSPMKGHSHVYWYRQLPEEGLKFMVYLQKENIIDESGMPKERFSAEFPKEGPSILRIQQVVRGDSAAYFCASSPVTLVANEQFFGPGTRLTVL.

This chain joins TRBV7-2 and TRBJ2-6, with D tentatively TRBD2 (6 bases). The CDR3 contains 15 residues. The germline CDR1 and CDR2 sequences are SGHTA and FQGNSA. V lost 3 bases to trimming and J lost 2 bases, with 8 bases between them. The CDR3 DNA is TGTGCCAGCAGCTTGTGGGGGGCTGGGGCCAACGTCCTGACTTTC. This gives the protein CASSLWGAGANVLTF.

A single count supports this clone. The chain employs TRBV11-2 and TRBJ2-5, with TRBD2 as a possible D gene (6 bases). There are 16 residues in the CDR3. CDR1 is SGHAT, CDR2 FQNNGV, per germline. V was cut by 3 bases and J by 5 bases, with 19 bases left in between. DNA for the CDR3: TGTGCCAGCAGCTTTTGGAGGGGAGGAGAGAGCGAGACCCAGTACTTC. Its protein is CASSFWRGGESETQYF.

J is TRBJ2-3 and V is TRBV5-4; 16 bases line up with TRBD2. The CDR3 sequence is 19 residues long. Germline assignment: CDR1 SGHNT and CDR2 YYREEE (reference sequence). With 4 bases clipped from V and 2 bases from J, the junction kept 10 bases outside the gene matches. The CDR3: CASSTGLAGGPASTDTQYF. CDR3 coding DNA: TGTGCCAGCAGCACGGGACTAGCGGGAGGGCCTGCCTCCACAGATACGCAGTATTTT.

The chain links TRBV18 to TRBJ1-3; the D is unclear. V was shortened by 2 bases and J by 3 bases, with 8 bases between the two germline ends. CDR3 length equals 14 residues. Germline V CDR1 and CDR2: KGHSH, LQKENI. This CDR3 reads CASSPTPDGNTIYF. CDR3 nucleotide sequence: TGTGCCAGCTCACCAACCCCAGATGGAAACACCATATATTTT.

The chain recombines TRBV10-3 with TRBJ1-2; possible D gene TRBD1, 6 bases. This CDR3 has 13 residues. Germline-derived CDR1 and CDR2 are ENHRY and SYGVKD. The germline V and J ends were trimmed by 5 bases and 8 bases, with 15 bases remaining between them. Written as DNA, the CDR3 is TGTGCCATCAGTACCCGGGACATTCCGGGCTACACCTTC. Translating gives CAISTRDIPGYTF.

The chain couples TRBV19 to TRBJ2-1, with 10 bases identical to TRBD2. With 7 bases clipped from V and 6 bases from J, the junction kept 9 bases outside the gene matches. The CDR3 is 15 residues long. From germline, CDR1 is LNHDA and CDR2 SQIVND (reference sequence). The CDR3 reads CASTSGRASTNEQFF. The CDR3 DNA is TGTGCCAGTACGAGCGGGAGGGCCTCAACCAATGAGCAGTTCTTC.

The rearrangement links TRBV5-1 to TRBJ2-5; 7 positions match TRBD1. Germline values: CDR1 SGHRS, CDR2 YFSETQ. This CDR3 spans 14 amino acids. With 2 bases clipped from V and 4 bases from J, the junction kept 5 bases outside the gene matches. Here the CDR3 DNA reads TGCGCCAGCAGCTTAGTAAAGGGGGCAGAGACCCAGTACTTC. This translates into CASSLVKGAETQYF.

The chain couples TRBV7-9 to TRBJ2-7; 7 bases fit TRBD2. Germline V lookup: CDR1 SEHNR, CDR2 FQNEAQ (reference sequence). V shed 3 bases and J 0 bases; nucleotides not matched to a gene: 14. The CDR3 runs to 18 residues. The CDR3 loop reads CASSFPGIAGKSSYEQYF. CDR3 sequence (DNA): TGTGCCAGCAGCTTCCCGGGGATAGCGGGTAAAAGCTCCTACGAGCAGTACTTC.

CDR3 sequence: CSVPLDRDRSYEQYF. In DNA form, the CDR3 reads TGCAGCGTTCCACTTGATCGGGACAGATCCTACGAGCAGTACTTC. This sequence joins TRBV29-1 and TRBJ2-7; TRBD1 agrees at 7 bases. The CDR3 is 15 amino acids. CDR1 and CDR2 (germline): SQVTM, ANQGSEA. J gave up 1 base and V 5 bases, and 11 bases lay outside the gene matches.

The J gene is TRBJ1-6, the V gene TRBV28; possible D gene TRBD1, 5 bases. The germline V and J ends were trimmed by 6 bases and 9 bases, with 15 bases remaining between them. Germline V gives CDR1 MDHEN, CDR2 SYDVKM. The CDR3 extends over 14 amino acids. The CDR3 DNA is TGTGCCAGCAGCCTCACAGGCCAGGGTTCACCCCTCCACTTT. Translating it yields CASSLTGQGSPLHF.

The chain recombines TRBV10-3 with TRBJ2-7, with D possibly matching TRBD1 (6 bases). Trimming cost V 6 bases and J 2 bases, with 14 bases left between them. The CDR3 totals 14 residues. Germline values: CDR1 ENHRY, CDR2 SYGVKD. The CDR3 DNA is TGTGCCATCAGGGGGGCGGGTGATGCCTACGAGCAGTACTTC. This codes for CAIRGAGDAYEQYF.

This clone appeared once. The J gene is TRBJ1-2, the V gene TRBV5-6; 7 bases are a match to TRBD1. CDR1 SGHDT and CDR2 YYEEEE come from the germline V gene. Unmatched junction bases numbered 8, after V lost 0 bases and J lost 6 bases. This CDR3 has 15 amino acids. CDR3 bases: TGTGCCAGCAGCTTGGTGATCGGGACAGCGAATGGCTACACCTTC. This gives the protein CASSLVIGTANGYTF.

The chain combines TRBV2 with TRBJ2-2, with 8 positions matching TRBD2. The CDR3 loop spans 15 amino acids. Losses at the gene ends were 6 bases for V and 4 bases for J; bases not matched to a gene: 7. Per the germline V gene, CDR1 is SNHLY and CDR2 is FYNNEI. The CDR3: CASSRLAWGTGELFF. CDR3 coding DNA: TGTGCCAGCAGCCGACTAGCGTGGGGCACCGGGGAGCTGTTTTTT. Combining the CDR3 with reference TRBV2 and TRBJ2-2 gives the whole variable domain EPEVTQTPSHQVTQMGQEVILRCVPISNHLYFYWYRQILGQKVEFLVSFYNNEISEKSEIFDDQFSVERPDGSNFTLKIRSTKLEDSAMYFCASSRLAWGTGELFFGEGSRLTVL.

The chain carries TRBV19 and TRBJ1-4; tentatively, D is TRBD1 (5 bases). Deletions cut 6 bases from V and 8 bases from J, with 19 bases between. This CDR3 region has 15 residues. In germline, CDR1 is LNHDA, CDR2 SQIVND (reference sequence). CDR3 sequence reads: CASSRRRGVGEKLFF. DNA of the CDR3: TGTGCCAGTAGCCGCCGGCGGGGGGTCGGCGAAAAACTGTTTTTT.

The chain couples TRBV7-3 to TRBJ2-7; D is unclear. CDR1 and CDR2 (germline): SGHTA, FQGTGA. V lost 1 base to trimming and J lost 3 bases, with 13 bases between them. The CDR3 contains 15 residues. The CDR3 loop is CASSLSGSSGYEQYF. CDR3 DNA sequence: TGTGCCAGCAGCTTAAGCGGTAGCTCTGGCTACGAGCAGTACTTC.